This passage covers 18 T cell receptor beta chains from one sample sequenced in a study of blood T cells in healthy people across ages. A J-beta primer mix and a sample-barcoded 5' primer were used in a second PCR of roughly 6 to 12 cycles. TCRdb recomputed calls from the 5' RACE reads with MiXCR, one row per CDR3 protein. The sample carries roughly 800,000 distinct CDR3 sequences, 53% recorded once. Sequencing was done on a sample of blood. These receptors originate from a man older than 75 in good health.

The chain combines TRBV7-9 with TRBJ2-3; 7 bases are a match to TRBD1. After removal of 2 bases from V and 4 bases from J, the junction contained 9 bases not matched to a gene. The CDR3 loop spans 16 amino acids. Germline-derived CDR1 and CDR2 are SEHNR and FQNEAQ (reference sequence). The chain's CDR3 is CASSLNVGRGPDTQYF. CDR3 DNA sequence: TGTGCCAGCAGCTTAAACGTGGGAAGGGGGCCAGATACGCAGTATTTT.

The chain uses TRBV24-1 and TRBJ2-5; 8 nucleotides line up with TRBD1. V was clipped by 2 bases and J by 5 bases; unmatched bases: 9. The V gene's germline CDR1 is KGHDR and CDR2 SFDVKD. CDR3 length: 16 amino acids. This CDR3 reads CATSDSATGDWETQYF. The DNA of the CDR3 is TGTGCCACCAGTGATTCCGCGACAGGGGATTGGGAGACCCAGTACTTC.

The chain links TRBV11-3 to TRBJ2-1; D not certain. The CDR3 runs 14 residues. Germline-derived CDR1 and CDR2 are SGHNT and YENEEA. Trimming removed 2 bases from V and 6 bases from J, with 11 bases in between. DNA of the CDR3: TGTGCCAGCAGCTTACACAGCGTGGGCAATGAGCAGTTCTTC. Its protein product is CASSLHSVGNEQFF.

This chain uses TRBV2 with TRBJ2-1; a possible D gene is TRBD2 (5 bases). The germline gives CDR1 SNHLY, CDR2 FYNNEI. Trimming pared 8 bases from V and 1 base from J, leaving 12 bases between. CDR3 length equals 14 residues. CDR3 in amino acids: CASLGGRSYNEQFF. The CDR3 DNA follows: TGTGCCAGCCTAGGCGGGCGATCCTACAATGAGCAGTTCTTC.

This clonotype has at least ten counts. The rearrangement uses TRBV29-1 and TRBJ2-1, with D perhaps matching TRBD2 (6 bases). The CDR3 runs to 11 residues. The germline V gene encodes CDR1 SQVTM and CDR2 ANQGSEA. DNA for the CDR3: TGCAGTGGGGGGACCGGCAATGAGCAGTTCTTC. It yields the protein CSGGTGNEQFF.

This clonotype came up a few times. This CDR3 is CASALGNRGRSPLHF. The CDR3 bases are TGTGCCAGCGCCCTCGGCAACAGGGGTCGATCACCCCTCCACTTT. J is TRBJ1-6 and V is TRBV12-3 or TRBV12-4; 7 positions agree with TRBD1. This CDR3 contains 15 residues. V was clipped by 8 bases and J by 10 bases; unmatched bases: 14.

This clonotype was observed a handful of times. This chain connects TRBV5-1 to TRBJ2-7; D remains unclear. Trimming removed 2 bases at V and 0 bases at J, with 15 bases between. This CDR3 has 16 residues. Germline CDR1 and CDR2: SGHRS and YFSETQ. CDR3 sequence reads: CASSFPPGGSSYEQYF. CDR3 DNA sequence: TGCGCCAGCAGCTTTCCGCCCGGCGGAAGCTCCTACGAGCAGTACTTC. The entire variable domain, with the rest obtained from reference TRBV5-1 and TRBJ2-7, is as follows: KAGVTQTPRYLIKTRGQQVTLSCSPISGHRSVSWYQQTPGQGLQFLFEYFSETQRNKGNFPGRFSGRQFSNSRSEMNVSTLELGDSALYLCASSFPPGGSSYEQYFGPGTRLTVT.

The CDR3 region has the DNA TGCAGTGCTAGAGATCTTGCGGTATTGGACGAGCAGTACTTC. Protein: CSARDLAVLDEQYF. The V gene is TRBV20-1, the J gene TRBJ2-7; no firm D call. The germline gives CDR1 DFQATT, CDR2 SNEGSKA (reference sequence). Trimming cost V 0 bases and J 5 bases, with 14 bases left between them. This CDR3 is 14 amino acids long.

This chain uses TRBV27 with TRBJ2-7, with a possible D match to TRBD2 (5 bases). The CDR3 extends over 17 amino acids. V was trimmed by 2 bases and J by 7 bases, leaving 24 bases between them. Germline loops: CDR1 MNHEY, CDR2 SMNVEV (reference sequence). In DNA form, the CDR3 reads TGTGCCAGCAGTTTACGGGGTCCGAGGTGGACCACATGGGAGCAGTACTTC. Its translation is CASSLRGPRWTTWEQYF.

This clonotype has a handful of counts. The chain combines TRBV20-1 with TRBJ2-5; D may match TRBD1 or TRBD2 (5 bases each). The CDR3 is 15 amino acids. Between the trimmed V and J ends, which lost 5 bases and 4 bases, there was a span of 20 bases. Germline-derived CDR1 and CDR2 are DFQATT and SNEGSKA (reference sequence). This chain's CDR3 is CSAVKVNGGIETQYF. The CDR3 nucleotides are TGCAGTGCTGTGAAGGTTAATGGGGGTATAGAGACCCAGTACTTC.

In this sample, this clonotype turned up a few times. One end of the junction is discordant with germline, which a read error may explain. This chain connects TRBV6-1 to TRBJ2-4; D is possibly TRBD2 (5 bases). TRBJ2-7 explains the end of the DNA better; the J call may be wrong. CDR3 length equals 11 residues. CDR1 is MNHNS and CDR2 is SASEGT in the germline V gene. The CDR3 region is CASREEGEQYF. In DNA, the CDR3 is TGTGCCAGCAGGGAAGAGGGCGAGCAGTACTTC.

This chain connects TRBV10-3 to TRBJ2-1; 11 bases match TRBD2. The CDR3 spans 19 residues. Unmatched junction bases numbered 10, after V lost 3 bases and J lost 0 bases. The germline V gene has CDR1 ENHRY and CDR2 SYGVKD. The chain's CDR3 is CAISELGTSGSSSYNEQFF. The CDR3 DNA sequence: TGTGCCATCAGTGAACTAGGGACTAGCGGATCGAGCTCCTACAATGAGCAGTTCTTC.

V usage is TRBV4-1 and J usage is TRBJ2-1; 7 bases match TRBD2. The junction had 13 bases not matched to a gene; V was cut back by 5 bases and J by 0 bases. The CDR3 extends over 18 amino acids. Germline values: CDR1 MGHRA, CDR2 YSYEKL. DNA for the CDR3: TGCGCCAGCAGCGATAAGGCGGGAGACCCGAGCTCCTACAATGAGCAGTTCTTC. This gives the protein CASSDKAGDPSSYNEQFF.

The chain uses TRBV5-1 and TRBJ2-7; 8 nucleotides line up with TRBD2. The V gene end was trimmed by 0 bases and the J gene end by 3 bases; junction bases not matched to a gene: 11. The germline V gene has CDR1 SGHRS and CDR2 YFSETQ. The CDR3 totals 17 residues. The CDR3 reads CASSLDLAGNPLYEQYF. The CDR3 coding sequence is TGCGCCAGCAGCTTGGATCTAGCGGGTAACCCCCTCTACGAGCAGTACTTC.

The rearrangement joins TRBV29-1 to TRBJ2-1; 7 nucleotides match TRBD2. Germline CDR1 and CDR2: SQVTM and ANQGSEA. CDR3 size: 12 residues. With 1 base clipped from V and 14 bases from J, the junction kept 8 bases outside the gene matches. The CDR3 bases are TGCAGCGTTGAAGGGGGCGGGAGTAAAAAGTTCTTC. It is translated as CSVEGGGSKKFF.

This clonotype was seen more than once but under ten times. The V and J genes are TRBV7-2 and TRBJ2-7; D remains unclear. This CDR3 spans 15 amino acids. Germline lookup yields CDR1 SGHTA and CDR2 FQGNSA. Trimming pared 1 base from V and 3 bases from J, leaving 13 bases between. Written as DNA, the CDR3 is TGTGCCAGCAGCTTAGTGGCATTGGGATTCTACGAGCAGTACTTC. Amino acids: CASSLVALGFYEQYF.

The V and J genes are TRBV6-1 and TRBJ1-2; D not resolved. Trimming left V 8 bases short and J 6 bases short, with 13 bases between. Germline V gene data show CDR1 as MNHNS and CDR2 as SASEGT. CDR3 size: 12 residues. This CDR3 reads CASYGQVNGYTF. The CDR3 coding sequence is TGTGCCAGCTACGGCCAGGTTAATGGCTACACCTTC.

The chain has TRBV3-1 and TRBJ2-3; TRBD2 matches 11 bases. The CDR3 length is 15 residues. Germline trimming cut 1 base from V and 5 bases from J; bases unmatched to any gene: 2. The germline CDR1 and CDR2 sequences are LGHDT and YNNKEL (reference sequence). The CDR3 DNA follows: TGTGCCAGCAGCCAAGGTGGGACTAGCGGAGATACGCAGTATTTT. Its translation is CASSQGGTSGDTQYF.